The 15 T cell receptor beta chains listed next were all sequenced from one sample in a study of T-cell reconstitution after alpha-beta-depleted transplantation in children. Preparation of the TCRbeta library used unique molecular identifiers. MiXCR, run by TCRdb on the PCR reads, gives a single entry per CDR3 protein. This sample has around 270,000 distinct CDR3 sequences, with just over 7.5% found just once. What these receptors recognize is not known. Study results and caveats: At one year after transplant, newly produced T cells mostly accounted for T-cell counts and diversity.

This sample comprised peripheral blood, obtained 360 days after TCRalphabeta/CD19-depleted stem cell transplant. All receptors derive from a female patient aged 2-10 years who had a stem cell transplant for Fanconi anemia, so the T cells may come from the graft donor.

Worth noting for this clonotype: A read error may explain this, as a much larger clone is one base away. The chain links TRBV5-1 to TRBJ1-1; no definite D call. This CDR3 has 13 amino acids. Germline assignment: CDR1 SGHRS and CDR2 YFSETQ. The CDR3 coding sequence is TGCGCCAACAGCTTGGATCCGAACACTGAAGCTTTCTTT. Translation: CANSLDPNTEAFF.

This clonotype has ten or more counts. The rearrangement uses TRBV20-1 and TRBJ2-3; perhaps TRBD1 as D (6 bases). V lost 3 bases and J 0 bases, leaving 16 bases between the germline ends. The CDR3 sequence is 16 residues long. Germline V gene lookup returns CDR1 DFQATT and CDR2 SNEGSKA (reference sequence). CDR3 coding DNA: TGCAGTGCTAGGAGACGGGACACCGCTAGCACAGATACGCAGTATTTT. This gives the protein CSARRRDTASTDTQYF.

This clonotype has ten or more counts. The chain couples TRBV5-1 to TRBJ2-3; D may be TRBD2 (6 bases). The CDR3 is 14 residues long. Between the trimmed V and J ends, which lost 1 base and 6 bases, there was a span of 12 bases. Germline V gives CDR1 SGHRS, CDR2 YFSETQ. This CDR3 is CASSLRLDSDTQYF. The CDR3 nucleotides read TGCGCCAGCAGCTTGCGACTAGATTCGGATACGCAGTATTTT.

The gene calls are TRBV3-1 and TRBJ1-2; D is ambiguous. Trimming pared 4 bases from V and 3 bases from J, leaving 9 bases between. The germline V gene has CDR1 LGHDT and CDR2 YNNKEL (reference sequence). The CDR3 is made up of 13 amino acids. The CDR3 sequence: CASSPTNDYGYTF. CDR3 coding DNA: TGTGCCAGCAGCCCGACCAATGACTATGGCTACACCTTC.

This clonotype has ten or more counts. This chain joins TRBV12-3 or TRBV12-4 and TRBJ1-1; D is unresolved. This CDR3 comprises 13 residues. The V and J ends lost 3 bases and 5 bases respectively, with 10 bases between them. The CDR3 DNA reads TGTGCCAGCAGTTTCGATCGGAGGACTGAAGCTTTCTTT. Protein sequence: CASSFDRRTEAFF.

This clonotype occurred many times. The J gene is TRBJ2-1, the V gene TRBV4-3; TRBD2 agrees at 8 bases. The CDR3 is 16 residues long. The junction had 14 bases not matched to a gene; V was cut back by 4 bases and J by 9 bases. Germline V gene sequence: CDR1 LGHNA, CDR2 YSLEER. This CDR3 reads CASSPREGLAQGEQFF. The CDR3 DNA sequence: TGCGCCAGCAGCCCACGGGAAGGACTAGCACAGGGTGAGCAGTTCTTC.

The chain has TRBV11-2 and TRBJ2-7; weak D call: TRBD1 (6 bases). Germline CDR1 reads SGHAT; CDR2 reads FQNNGV. There are 17 residues in the CDR3. Deletions cut 4 bases from V and 7 bases from J, with 26 bases between. In nucleotides, the CDR3 is TGTGCCAGCAGCTACGTGATTGGGAACGTCGATAGGGGGGAGCAGTACTTC. It specifies CASSYVIGNVDRGEQYF.

This clonotype turned up a few times. The J gene is TRBJ2-6, the V gene TRBV2, with a possible D match to TRBD1 (6 bases). Germline values: CDR1 SNHLY, CDR2 FYNNEI. Trimming cost V 7 bases and J 2 bases, with 15 bases left between them. The CDR3 totals 16 residues. CDR3: CASIRGGGTGANVLTF. The CDR3 bases are TGTGCCAGCATCCGGGGTGGGGGCACTGGGGCCAACGTCCTGACTTTC.

This clonotype was detected many times. The chain recombines TRBV20-1 with TRBJ2-5; tentative D call: TRBD2 (7 bases). The germline V gene encodes CDR1 DFQATT and CDR2 SNEGSKA (reference sequence). There are 19 residues in the CDR3. The V end was cut by 4 bases, the J end by 1 base, with 28 bases between. The CDR3 region is CSAKVFLIQRGHFQETQYF. The CDR3, as DNA: TGCAGTGCTAAGGTCTTTCTCATCCAGCGGGGACACTTCCAAGAGACCCAGTACTTC.

This clonotype came up many times. The chain is built from TRBV5-1 and TRBJ2-3; 7 positions agree with TRBD1. The V and J ends lost 0 bases and 0 bases, in that order; junction bases with no gene match: 13. CDR3 size: 19 residues. Germline values: CDR1 SGHRS, CDR2 YFSETQ. The CDR3 DNA reads as TGCGCCAGCAGCTTGGAAAAGGGGGCCGGCCACTCTAGCACAGATACGCAGTATTTT. Protein: CASSLEKGAGHSSTDTQYF.

The chain has TRBV19 and TRBJ1-5; TRBD1 might be the D (6 bases). Trimming stripped 6 bases from V and 4 bases from J, with 16 bases between. Germline V lookup: CDR1 LNHDA, CDR2 SQIVND (reference sequence). The CDR3 runs to 15 residues. This chain's CDR3 is CASSPTGRLNQPQHF. The CDR3 DNA follows: TGTGCCAGTAGCCCAACAGGGAGGCTTAATCAGCCCCAGCATTTT.

The chain uses TRBV2 and TRBJ1-2, with a tentative D call TRBD1 (5 bases). V was shortened by 6 bases and J by 4 bases, with 15 bases between the two germline ends. CDR1 is SNHLY, CDR2 FYNNEI, per germline. This CDR3 region has 14 residues. The CDR3 DNA reads TGTGCCAGCAGCTCCGAGCAGGGCCCCTATGGCTACACCTTC. Translated, it gives CASSSEQGPYGYTF.

This clonotype came up many times. The rearrangement links TRBV27 to TRBJ2-5, with 7 bases matching TRBD2. The germline gives CDR1 MNHEY, CDR2 SMNVEV (reference sequence). V dropped 8 bases and J dropped 5; count of bases not matched to a gene: 8. This CDR3 contains 13 residues. The CDR3 region is CASATRETETQYF. The CDR3 DNA follows: TGTGCCAGCGCGACGCGGGAGACCGAGACCCAGTACTTC.

The chain employs TRBV7-8 and TRBJ2-1; D is perhaps TRBD2 (5 bases). Deletions cut 6 bases from V and 0 bases from J, with 18 bases between. The CDR3 is 17 residues long. The germline gives CDR1 SGHVS, CDR2 FQNEAQ. This CDR3 is CASSYVSAVPSYNEQFF. Written as DNA, the CDR3 is TGTGCCAGCAGTTACGTCTCAGCGGTCCCCTCCTACAATGAGCAGTTCTTC.

This clonotype was picked up many times. The chain uses TRBV6-5 and TRBJ2-1; 8 nucleotides match TRBD2. This CDR3 is built from 13 residues. Trimming cost V 3 bases and J 13 bases; bases outside gene matches: 8. Germline lookup yields CDR1 MNHEY and CDR2 SVGAGI. In nucleotides, the CDR3 is TGTGCCAGCAGTTATGGGACGACTAGCGCCCAGTTCTTC. Its protein is CASSYGTTSAQFF.